Sequencing of this T cell receptor (beta chain) was carried out in a study of T cell changes during pregnancy in multiple sclerosis. This clone was observed a handful of times. CDR3 length: 13 residues. Germline-derived CDR1 and CDR2 are ENHRY and SYGVKD. V dropped 3 bases and J dropped 0 bases, with 5 bases sitting between them. Libraries were prepared by immunoSEQ multiplex PCR; TCRdb keeps only in-frame clonotypes and omits some of them. The sample comprises under 50,000 clones, about 90% of which are singletons, and more than 20% rests with the top ten. The gene calls are TRBV10-3 and TRBJ1-1; unclear D gene. Sequenced here: CD8+ T cells from peripheral blood mononuclear cells, sampled before pregnancy. This sequence originates from a female donor with multiple sclerosis, enrolled in a pregnancy study. The CDR3 here is CAISDTVNTEAFF. The CDR3 coding sequence is TGTGCCATCAGTGACACGGTGAACACTGAAGCTTTCTTT.